One T cell receptor (beta chain) is described in this entry. V shed 0 bases, J shed 4 bases, and the junction held 6 bases outside the gene matches. Germline V gives CDR1 DFQATT, CDR2 SNEGSKA (reference sequence). The CDR3 extends over 16 amino acids. These data come from a study of early T cells in non-severe SARS-CoV-2 infection. Across the study: The authors sequenced bulk RNA from unsorted whole blood, leaving chains unpaired.

TCRdb ran MiXCR on the 5' RACE reads and lists one entry per CDR3 protein. The data contain about 100,000 distinct CDR3 sequences, 11% of them seen just once; the ten biggest clones take up about 7.6%. The clonotype was recovered from an adult who was a healthcare worker with PCR-confirmed SARS-CoV-2 infection or an uninfected control (not recorded which). The chain has TRBV20-1 and TRBJ1-2, with 12 bases fitting TRBD1. Sequenced sample: whole blood. This CDR3 is CSARDLGQGASYGYTF. The CDR3 DNA reads as TGCAGTGCTAGAGATCTGGGACAGGGGGCTTCCTATGGCTACACCTTC.